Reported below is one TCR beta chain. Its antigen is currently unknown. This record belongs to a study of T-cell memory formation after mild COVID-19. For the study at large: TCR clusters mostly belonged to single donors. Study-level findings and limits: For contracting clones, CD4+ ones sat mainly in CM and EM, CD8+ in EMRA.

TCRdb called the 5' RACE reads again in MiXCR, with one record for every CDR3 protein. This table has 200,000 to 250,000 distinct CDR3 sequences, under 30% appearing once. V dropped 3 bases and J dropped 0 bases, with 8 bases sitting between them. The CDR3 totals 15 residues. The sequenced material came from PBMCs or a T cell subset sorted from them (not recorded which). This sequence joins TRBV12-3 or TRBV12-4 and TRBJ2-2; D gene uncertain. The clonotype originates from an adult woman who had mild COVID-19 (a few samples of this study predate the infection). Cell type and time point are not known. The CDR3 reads CASSLAGSNTGELFF. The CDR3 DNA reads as TGTGCCAGCAGTTTGGCTGGCTCGAACACCGGGGAGCTGTTTTTT.